These 8 T cell receptor beta chains were sequenced from one sample in a study of shared clonotypes between healthy human individuals. The repertoire was sequenced with immunoSEQ multiplex PCR; TCRdb's copy has only in-frame clones and lacks some. The data hold 550,000 to 750,000 clones, with around 92% observed a single time. Naive CD8 populations comprised CD45RO-negative cells positively selected for CCR7, excluding terminally differentiated effector memory CD45RA+ cells. The sample was naive CD8+ T cells sorted from blood. The source of these receptors is a man younger than 45 in good health.

The chain is built from TRBV4-1 and TRBJ2-5; the D is unclear. This CDR3 spans 12 amino acids. The ends were cut back, 3 bases at V and 2 bases at J, with 4 bases in the middle. Looked up from germline, CDR1 is MGHRA and CDR2 is YSYEKL. DNA for the CDR3: TGCGCCAGCAGCCATGATCAAGAGACCCAGTACTTC. Amino acid sequence: CASSHDQETQYF.

The chain combines TRBV27 with TRBJ2-7; 9 positions agree with TRBD2. Trimming cost V 3 bases and J 6 bases; bases outside gene matches: 9. CDR1 is MNHEY and CDR2 is SMNVEV in the germline V gene (reference sequence). The CDR3 totals 15 residues. For the CDR3, the DNA is TGTGCCAGCAGTTTCCGGGTAGCGGGAGTAAGCGAGCAGTACTTC. This gives the protein CASSFRVAGVSEQYF.

V is TRBV4-1 and J is TRBJ2-7; 8 bases fit TRBD1. The CDR3 is 15 amino acids. The germline CDR1 and CDR2 sequences are MGHRA and YSYEKL. Germline trimming cut 0 bases from V and 3 bases from J; bases unmatched to any gene: 4. This chain's CDR3 is CASSQESGGLYEQYF. Here the CDR3 DNA reads TGCGCCAGCAGCCAAGAGTCAGGGGGCCTCTACGAGCAGTACTTC.

This chain uses TRBV7-9 with TRBJ2-1, with D hard to call. This CDR3 is 12 amino acids long. Looked up from germline, CDR1 is SEHNR and CDR2 is FQNEAQ (reference sequence). V gave up 5 bases and J gave up 12 bases, with 14 bases separating them. The DNA for the CDR3 is TGTGCCAGCAGCGGCCGCGTGTTGTGGCAGTTCTTC. Amino acids: CASSGRVLWQFF.

The chain combines TRBV29-1 with TRBJ2-1; no definite D call. CDR1 is SQVTM, CDR2 ANQGSEA, per germline. The length of the CDR3 is 15 residues. V lost 3 bases, J lost 4 bases, and 16 bases lay in between. CDR3 in DNA: TGCAGCGTTGAGAGCTTTGCTGGGGTATACAATGAGCAGTTCTTC. Translated: CSVESFAGVYNEQFF.

The chain joins TRBV5-1 to TRBJ1-1; the match to TRBD1 covers 12 bases. The junction had 10 bases not matched to a gene; V was cut back by 3 bases and J by 1 base. The CDR3 has 18 residues. CDR1 SGHRS and CDR2 YFSETQ come from the germline V gene. CDR3 loop: CASSSSPGQGARNTEAFF. The CDR3 DNA follows: TGCGCCAGCAGCTCTTCTCCGGGACAGGGGGCGAGGAACACTGAAGCTTTCTTT.

The J gene is TRBJ1-5, the V gene TRBV27; 7 nucleotides match TRBD1. CDR1 is MNHEY, CDR2 SMNVEV, per germline (reference sequence). The CDR3 is made up of 13 amino acids. With V trimmed by 4 bases and J by 6 bases, 3 bases remained unmatched. The CDR3 loop is CASSYDRVQPQHF. The CDR3 region has the DNA TGTGCCAGCAGTTACGACAGGGTTCAGCCCCAGCATTTT.

The V and J genes are TRBV19 and TRBJ2-7; either TRBD1 or TRBD2 may fit D (6 bases each). This CDR3 is 15 amino acids long. Germline V gives CDR1 LNHDA, CDR2 SQIVND (reference sequence). Trimming cost V 5 bases and J 2 bases, with 16 bases left between them. CDR3 loop: CASSAGQNTAYEQYF. The CDR3 nucleotides read TGTGCCAGTAGTGCGGGACAAAATACAGCCTACGAGCAGTACTTC. Using reference TRBV19 and TRBJ2-7 for the parts outside the CDR3, the full variable domain is DGGITQSPKYLFRKEGQNVTLSCEQNLNHDAMYWYRQDPGQGLRLIYYSQIVNDFQKGDIAEGYSVSREKKESFPLTVTSAQKNPTAFYLCASSAGQNTAYEQYFGPGTRLTVT.